This T cell receptor beta chain was obtained from a study of blood T cell repertoires in COVID-19. Whole-study context: Acute and convalescent COVID-19 samples came from the United States, Italy and Spain.

This CDR3 comprises 13 residues. Germline V CDR1 and CDR2: SGHDT, YYEEEE. V lost 0 bases to trimming and J lost 7 bases, with 10 bases between them. Profiled with immunoSEQ multiplex PCR; TCRdb holds only in-frame clones, not every one. The repertoire holds over 100,000 clones, with approximately 80% as singletons. The TCR sequence derives from a woman in her 70s with acute or convalescent COVID-19. The chain has TRBV5-6 and TRBJ2-5; no reliable D call. The sequencing input was peripheral blood. CDR3 in amino acids: CASSLERRGTQYF. The CDR3 DNA follows: TGTGCCAGCAGCTTGGAGCGACGAGGGACCCAGTACTTC.